These 17 T cell receptor beta chains came from one sample sequenced in a study of spatial heterogeneity in lung cancer. Study-level results: Tumors with more nonsynonymous mutations had more expanded intratumoral alpha and beta TCRs.

Antigens for these TCRs are unknown. Time point defined: sample taken at primary tumor resection. Each CDR3 protein gets one entry after TCRdb re-called the 5' RACE reads with MiXCR. The table lists roughly 5,000 distinct CDR3 sequences, roughly 16% of them singletons, with around 9.3% in the top ten. Specimen: lung tumor tissue, collected at surgery. All receptors come from a male donor with early-stage non-small cell lung cancer.

Turning to this clonotype: This beta chain came through as a stray read in a library set up for alpha chains, and its size says little. This sequence joins TRBV19 and TRBJ1-5; 8 nucleotides agree with TRBD1. The CDR3 sequence is 15 residues long. J gave up 0 bases and V 5 bases, and 3 bases lay outside the gene matches. Germline lookup yields CDR1 LNHDA and CDR2 SQIVND (reference sequence). The CDR3 spells CASSGGQDSNQPQHF. The CDR3 DNA follows: TGTGCCAGTAGTGGGGGACAGGATAGCAATCAGCCCCAGCATTTT.

This clonotype qualifies as medium-sized (0.01 to 0.1%). The library was designed around alpha chains, so this beta chain is a stray read whose abundance carries little weight. The chain employs TRBV12-3 or TRBV12-4 and TRBJ2-7; 11 bases match TRBD2. Trimming at V came to 7 bases and at J to 4 bases, leaving 9 bases not matched to a gene. CDR3 length equals 15 residues. The CDR3 sequence: CASNDRTSGFYEQYF. CDR3 DNA sequence: TGTGCCAGCAACGATAGGACTAGCGGGTTTTACGAGCAGTACTTC.

Judged by abundance, this clonotype is medium-sized (0.01 to 0.1%). As an off-target read in a library built for alpha chains, this beta chain has a frequency of little significance. The chain is built from TRBV12-3 or TRBV12-4 and TRBJ1-1; TRBD1 agrees at 9 bases. The length of the CDR3 is 16 residues. The V gene end was trimmed by 6 bases and the J gene end by 4 bases; junction bases not matched to a gene: 12. The CDR3 DNA reads as TGTGCCAGCAGCCCACCCGGGACAGGGTTCGGCACTGAAGCTTTCTTT. Translated, it gives CASSPPGTGFGTEAFF.

Judged by abundance, this clonotype is medium-sized. Being off target in a library aimed at alpha chains, this beta chain has a size of little meaning. V gene TRBV6-2 or TRBV6-3 combines with J gene TRBJ2-5, with D possibly being TRBD1 or TRBD2 (6 bases each). From germline, CDR1 is MNHEY and CDR2 SVGEGT. The length of the CDR3 is 18 residues. With 0 bases removed from V and 0 bases from J, the gap between germline ends came to 17 bases. CDR3 region: CASSYSIGGGTDQETQYF. The CDR3 DNA reads as TGTGCCAGCAGTTACTCGATTGGAGGGGGAACAGACCAAGAGACCCAGTACTTC.

This clonotype has only a few counts. This beta chain turned up in a library designed for alpha chains; as an off-target read, its abundance says little. The V gene is TRBV7-6, the J gene TRBJ2-5; D tentatively fits TRBD1 or TRBD2 (5 bases each). The V end was cut by 4 bases, the J end by 3 bases, with 9 bases between. This CDR3 comprises 13 residues. Germline V gives CDR1 SGHVS, CDR2 FNYEAQ. The CDR3 bases are TGTGCCAGCAGCTGGGGGAACGAAGAGACCCAGTACTTC. This sequence encodes CASSWGNEETQYF.

This clonotype was picked up many times. Since it is a stray read in a library aimed at alpha chains, this beta chain has a size that is not meaningful. The chain joins TRBV20-1 to TRBJ2-1; TRBD1 is a possible D gene (7 bases). Trimming removed 0 bases at V and 4 bases at J, with 16 bases between. Germline V CDR1 and CDR2: DFQATT, SNEGSKA (reference sequence). The CDR3 has 16 residues. This CDR3 reads CSARDLPTGTYNEQFF. CDR3 in DNA: TGCAGTGCTAGAGATCTTCCGACAGGGACTTACAATGAGCAGTTCTTC.

By proportion, this clonotype is large. This beta chain appears as a stray read in a library generated for alpha chains; its size is not informative. The V and J genes are TRBV12-3 or TRBV12-4 and TRBJ2-6, with D uncertain. Between the trimmed V and J ends, which lost 8 bases and 0 bases, there was a span of 11 bases. This CDR3 is built from 15 residues. CDR3 DNA: TGTGCCAGCGGGGTTTCAAGCTCTGGGGCCAACGTCCTGACTTTC. Amino acid sequence: CASGVSSSGANVLTF.

In its sample, this clonotype ranks as medium-sized (0.01 to 0.1%). This beta chain is a stray sequence in a library constructed for alpha chains; its clone size is not meaningful. This chain links TRBV24-1 with TRBJ2-3; TRBD2 agrees at 10 bases. The CDR3 consists of 17 residues. Per the germline V gene, CDR1 is KGHDR and CDR2 is SFDVKD. The junction had 14 bases not matched to a gene; V was cut back by 4 bases and J by 8 bases. CDR3 DNA sequence: TGTGCCACCAGTGACCCCACAGCGGGAGGGGGCGGACGTACGCAGTATTTT. Translation gives CATSDPTAGGGGRTQYF.

This clonotype is medium-sized (0.01 to 0.1%) in the sample. The library was built for alpha chains, so this beta chain is an off-target read and its size means little. The J gene is TRBJ2-1, the V gene TRBV6-5, with TRBD2 matching 9 bases. J was trimmed by 9 bases and V by 2 bases; bases with no gene match: 11. Germline V gene sequence: CDR1 MNHEY, CDR2 SVGAGI. The CDR3 totals 16 residues. CDR3 protein: CASSYAILAGPGEQFF. As DNA, the CDR3 is TGTGCCAGCAGTTACGCTATCCTAGCGGGACCGGGTGAGCAGTTCTTC.

This clonotype is labeled as large (0.1 to 1%). The library was built for alpha chains, so this beta chain is an off-target read and its size means little. This chain uses TRBV7-2 with TRBJ2-3, with 7 bases that match TRBD2. CDR1 and CDR2 from the germline V gene are SGHTA and FQGNSA. The CDR3 contains 14 residues. V lost 6 bases and J lost 8; bases outside the gene matches: 11. DNA of the CDR3: TGTGCCAGCAGTCAGCCGGGTACGGGAGGTACGCAGTATTTT. Translation gives CASSQPGTGGTQYF.

Judged by abundance, this clonotype is medium-sized. This beta chain appears as a stray read in a library generated for alpha chains; its size is not informative. DNA of the CDR3: TGCAGCGTGTCCCTAGCGAGTGAGCAGTTCTTC. Translating gives CSVSLASEQFF. J is TRBJ2-1 and V is TRBV29-1, with D possibly matching TRBD2 (6 bases). Germline V gene data show CDR1 as SQVTM and CDR2 as ANQGSEA. V lost 6 bases, J lost 9 bases, and 12 bases lay in between. The CDR3 is made up of 11 amino acids.

With regard to this clonotype: Found in a library prepared for alpha chains, this beta chain is an off-target read, and its abundance has little meaning. The V and J genes are TRBV12-3 or TRBV12-4 and TRBJ1-2, with unresolved D. The CDR3 totals 15 residues. Trimming cost V 2 bases and J 0 bases, with 10 bases left between them. The CDR3 loop reads CASSLRRLANYGYTF. CDR3 nucleotides: TGTGCCAGCAGTTTAAGGCGCCTCGCTAACTATGGCTACACCTTC.

Comment on this clonotype: This beta chain slipped into a library made for alpha chains as a stray read, so its size is not meaningful. In DNA, the CDR3 is TGCAGTGCTAGAAGGGGCAATCAGCCCCAGCATTTT. This gives the protein CSARRGNQPQHF. J is TRBJ1-5 and V is TRBV20-1; no clear D. Germline V gives CDR1 DFQATT, CDR2 SNEGSKA (reference sequence). The CDR3 covers 12 residues. The V end was cut by 2 bases, the J end by 2 bases, with 4 bases between.

Relative to its sample, this clonotype is medium-sized. Being off target in a library aimed at alpha chains, this beta chain has a size of little meaning. The chain has TRBV9 and TRBJ2-2; D remains unclear. CDR1 and CDR2 from the germline V gene are SGDLS and YYNGEE. This CDR3 contains 16 residues. V lost 0 bases, J lost 1 base, and 10 bases lay in between. CDR3 loop: CASSVDLDMNTGELFF. The CDR3 nucleotides are TGTGCCAGCAGCGTAGACTTAGATATGAACACCGGGGAGCTGTTTTTT.

This clonotype has a handful of counts. With the library built for alpha chains, this beta chain is off target and its frequency is not meaningful. V is TRBV27 and J is TRBJ2-1; 9 bases map to TRBD2. CDR1 MNHEY and CDR2 SMNVEV come from the germline V gene (reference sequence). The length of the CDR3 is 14 residues. Unmatched junction bases numbered 5, after V lost 5 bases and J lost 6 bases. CDR3 bases: TGTGCCAGCAGTCCTAGCGGGATGGGCAATGAGCAGTTCTTC. It codes for CASSPSGMGNEQFF.

This clonotype counts as medium-sized. This beta chain lies outside the target of a library built for alpha chains; its clone size means little. V and J are TRBV20-1 and TRBJ1-6, with D possibly being TRBD1 (6 bases). The length of the CDR3 is 14 residues. Germline CDR1 and CDR2: DFQATT and SNEGSKA (reference sequence). Trimming took off 3 bases at V and 3 bases at J, with 9 bases between the two ends. This CDR3 reads CSARGGRYNSPLHF. The CDR3 nucleotides are TGCAGTGCTAGGGGGGGCCGCTATAATTCACCCCTCCACTTT.

This clonotype is judged medium-sized (0.01 to 0.1%). This beta chain is an off-target read within a library intended for alpha chains, so its frequency means little. The chain employs TRBV15 and TRBJ2-1; 10 bases are shared with TRBD2. The V gene end was trimmed by 5 bases and the J gene end by 6 bases; junction bases not matched to a gene: 10. This CDR3 has 16 amino acids. Germline lookup yields CDR1 LNHNV and CDR2 YYDKDF (reference sequence). CDR3 bases: TGTGCCACCAGCCGCAACCTAGCGGGAGATATCAATGAGCAGTTCTTC. Residues: CATSRNLAGDINEQFF. The full variable domain, completed using reference TRBV15 and TRBJ2-1, is DAMVIQNPRYQVTQFGKPVTLSCSQTLNHNVMYWYQQKSSQAPKLLFHYYDKDFNNEADTPDNFQSRRPNTSFCFLDIRSPGLGDTAMYLCATSRNLAGDINEQFFGPGTRLTVL.